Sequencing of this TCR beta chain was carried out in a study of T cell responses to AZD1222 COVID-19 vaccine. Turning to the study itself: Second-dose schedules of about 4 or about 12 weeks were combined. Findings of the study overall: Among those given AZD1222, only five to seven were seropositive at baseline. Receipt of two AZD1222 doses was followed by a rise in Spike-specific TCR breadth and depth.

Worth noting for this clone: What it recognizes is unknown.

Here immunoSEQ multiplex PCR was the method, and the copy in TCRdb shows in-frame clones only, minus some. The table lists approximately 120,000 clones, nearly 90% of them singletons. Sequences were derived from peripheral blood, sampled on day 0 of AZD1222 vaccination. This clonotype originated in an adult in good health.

The CDR3 sequence: CASAELRDQPQHF. The CDR3 nucleotides are TGTGCCTCAGCGGAGCTCCGAGATCAGCCCCAGCATTTT. The chain links TRBV12-3 or TRBV12-4 to TRBJ1-5; D is undetermined. This CDR3 region has 13 residues. V lost 11 bases and J 5 bases, leaving 16 bases between the germline ends.